This T cell receptor beta chain was found in a study of CD8+ T cells in alopecia areata. Study as a whole: Tofacitinib ran 6 to 18 months, followed by 6 months off drug.

Isolated RNA was reverse transcribed into cDNA used as the sequencing template. The repertoire was sequenced with immunoSEQ multiplex PCR; TCRdb's copy has only in-frame clones and lacks some. This table has 4,300 or so clones, roughly 71% appearing once. The treatment denotes: oral pan-JAK inhibitor, 5-10 mg twice daily. From alopecia areata patients, lesional scalp punch biopsies and peripheral blood were collected. With respect to this clone: Its antigen remains unknown.

Study-wide findings and caveats: Scalp sample data also include resident alphabeta T cells from normal skin.

Germline CDR1 SQVTM, CDR2 ANQGSEA. V lost 7 bases to trimming and J lost 6 bases; unmatched junction nucleotides: 6. The CDR3 has 11 amino acids. The chain carries TRBV29-1 and TRBJ2-7; 7 positions match TRBD1. This TCR derives from a human donor with alopecia areata. The sample here was skin, taken at week 24, from a patient treated with tofacitinib. The CDR3 here is CSASTGSEQYF. The CDR3 DNA reads as TGCAGCGCCTCGACAGGGTCCGAGCAGTACTTC.